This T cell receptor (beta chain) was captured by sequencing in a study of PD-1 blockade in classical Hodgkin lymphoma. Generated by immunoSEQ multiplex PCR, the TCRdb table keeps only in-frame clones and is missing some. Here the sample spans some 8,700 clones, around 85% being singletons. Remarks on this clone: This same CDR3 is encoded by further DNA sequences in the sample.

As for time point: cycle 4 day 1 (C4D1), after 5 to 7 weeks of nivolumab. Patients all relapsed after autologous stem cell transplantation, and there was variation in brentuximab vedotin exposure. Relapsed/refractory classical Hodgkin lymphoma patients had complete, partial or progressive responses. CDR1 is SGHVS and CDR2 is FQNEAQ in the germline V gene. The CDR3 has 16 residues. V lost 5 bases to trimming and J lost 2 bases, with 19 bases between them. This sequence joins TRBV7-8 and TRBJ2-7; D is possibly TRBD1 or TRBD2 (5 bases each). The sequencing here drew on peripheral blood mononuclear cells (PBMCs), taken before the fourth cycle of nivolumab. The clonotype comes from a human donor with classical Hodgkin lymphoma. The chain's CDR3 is CASSIGAGSVAYEQYF. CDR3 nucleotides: TGTGCCAGCAGCATAGGGGCAGGGAGTGTGGCCTACGAGCAGTACTTC. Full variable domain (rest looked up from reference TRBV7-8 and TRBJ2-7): GAGVSQSPRYKVAKRGQDVALRCDPISGHVSLFWYQQALGQGPEFLTYFQNEAQLDKSGLPSDRFFAERPEGSVSTLKIQRTQQEDSAVYLCASSIGAGSVAYEQYFGPGTRLTVT.